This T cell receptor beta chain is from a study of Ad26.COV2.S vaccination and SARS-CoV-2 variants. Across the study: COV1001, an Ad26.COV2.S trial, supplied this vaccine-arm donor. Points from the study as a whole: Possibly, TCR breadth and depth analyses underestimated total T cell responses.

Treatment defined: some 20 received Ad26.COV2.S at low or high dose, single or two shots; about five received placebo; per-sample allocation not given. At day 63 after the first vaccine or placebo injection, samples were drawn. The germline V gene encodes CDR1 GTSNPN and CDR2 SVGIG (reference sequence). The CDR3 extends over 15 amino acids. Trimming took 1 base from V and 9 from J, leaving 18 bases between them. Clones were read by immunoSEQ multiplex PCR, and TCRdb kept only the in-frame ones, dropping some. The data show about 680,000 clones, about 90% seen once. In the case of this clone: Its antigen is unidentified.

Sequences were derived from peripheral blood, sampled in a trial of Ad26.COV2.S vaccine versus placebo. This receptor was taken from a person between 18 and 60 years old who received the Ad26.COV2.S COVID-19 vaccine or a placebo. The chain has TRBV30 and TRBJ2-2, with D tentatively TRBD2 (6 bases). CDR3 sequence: CAWSAPGTSVRELFF. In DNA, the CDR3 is TGTGCCTGGAGTGCCCCGGGGACTTCCGTCAGGGAGCTGTTTTTT.